The clone carrying this T cell receptor (beta chain) occurred once. This sample is part of a study of blood T cell repertoires in COVID-19. The CDR3 totals 15 residues. Germline V gene lookup returns CDR1 SGHAT and CDR2 FQNNGV. Trimming stripped 3 bases from V and 4 bases from J, with 13 bases between. Clones were read by immunoSEQ multiplex PCR, and TCRdb kept only the in-frame ones, dropping some. The sample carries 300,000 or so clones, about 87% recorded once. The V gene is TRBV11-2, the J gene TRBJ2-1; maybe TRBD2 (5 bases). Sequences were obtained from peripheral blood. The sequence was obtained from a woman in her thirties or forties with acute or convalescent COVID-19. CDR3 DNA sequence: TGTGCCAGCAGCTTCGAGACGGAGGTTTACAATGAGCAGTTCTTC. This sequence encodes CASSFETEVYNEQFF.